This T cell receptor (beta chain) was retrieved from a study of molecular identifiers for immune sequencing clone quantification. Study as a whole: For replicates, RNA isolated from roughly 21,000 or 96,000 naive CD8 cells was divided into five portions, of which four were sequenced.

General study findings and limits: Over 98% of effector molecules, but under 1% in naive cells, were held by clones with more than 20 RNA copies.

This clonotype appeared many times. Antigen specificity is unknown. TCRdb passed the PCR reads through MiXCR, listing each CDR3 protein once. This sample has 60,000 to 65,000 distinct CDR3 sequences; over 15% occur once, and the top ten carry about 1.5%. CDR1 and CDR2 (germline): MNHNS, SASEGT. V gave up 4 bases and J gave up 2 bases, with 9 bases separating them. This CDR3 contains 13 residues. Specimen: naive CD8+ T cells from blood, with Jurkat cell RNA spiked in. The subset was: FACS-sorted CD8+CD4-CCR7+CD45RA+ naive T cells. This rearrangement joins TRBV6-1 to TRBJ2-7; TRBD1 is a possible D gene (6 bases). The receptor comes from a human donor in good health. Some libraries in this study had Jurkat cell RNA spiked in. DNA for the CDR3: TGTGCCAGCAGTGTCGGACAGACCTACGAGCAGTACTTC. It specifies CASSVGQTYEQYF.